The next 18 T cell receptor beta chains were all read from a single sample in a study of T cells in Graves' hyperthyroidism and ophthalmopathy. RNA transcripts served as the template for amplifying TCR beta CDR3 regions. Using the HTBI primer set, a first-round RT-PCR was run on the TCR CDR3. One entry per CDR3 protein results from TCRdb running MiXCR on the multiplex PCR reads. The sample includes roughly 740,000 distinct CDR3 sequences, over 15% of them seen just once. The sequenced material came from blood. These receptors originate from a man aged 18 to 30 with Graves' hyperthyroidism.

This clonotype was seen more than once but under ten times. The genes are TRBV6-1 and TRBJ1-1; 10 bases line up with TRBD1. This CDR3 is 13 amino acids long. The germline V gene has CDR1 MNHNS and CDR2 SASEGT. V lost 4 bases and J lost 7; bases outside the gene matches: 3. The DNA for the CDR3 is TGTGCCAGCAGTGGCAGGACAGGGGGTGAAGCTTTCTTT. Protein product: CASSGRTGGEAFF.

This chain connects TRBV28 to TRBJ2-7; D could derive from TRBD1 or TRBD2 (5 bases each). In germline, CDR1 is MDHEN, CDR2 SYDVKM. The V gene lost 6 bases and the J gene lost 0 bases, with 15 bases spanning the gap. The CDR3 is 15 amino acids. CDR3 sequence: CASSTGGLISYEQYF. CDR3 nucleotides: TGTGCCAGCAGCACAGGCGGGCTTATCTCCTACGAGCAGTACTTC.

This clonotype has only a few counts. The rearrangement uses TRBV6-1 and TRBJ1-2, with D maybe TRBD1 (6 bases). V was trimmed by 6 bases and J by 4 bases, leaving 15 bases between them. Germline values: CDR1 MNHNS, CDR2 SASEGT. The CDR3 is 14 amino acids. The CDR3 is CASRQGSALYGYTF. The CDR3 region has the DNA TGTGCCAGCAGGCAGGGGTCCGCCCTCTATGGCTACACCTTC.

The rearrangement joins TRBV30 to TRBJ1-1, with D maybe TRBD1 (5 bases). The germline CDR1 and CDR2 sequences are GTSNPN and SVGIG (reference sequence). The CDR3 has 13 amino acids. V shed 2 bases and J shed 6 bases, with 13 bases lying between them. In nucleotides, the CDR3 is TGTGCCTGGAGTCTTGACAGAGTGCCTGAAGCTTTCTTT. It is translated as CAWSLDRVPEAFF.

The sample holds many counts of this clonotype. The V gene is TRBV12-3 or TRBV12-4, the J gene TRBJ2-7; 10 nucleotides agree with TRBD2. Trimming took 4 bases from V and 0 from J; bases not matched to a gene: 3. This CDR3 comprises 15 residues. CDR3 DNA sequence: TGTGCCAGCAGTTACTCTAGCGGGGGCTCCTACGAGCAGTACTTC. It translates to CASSYSSGGSYEQYF.

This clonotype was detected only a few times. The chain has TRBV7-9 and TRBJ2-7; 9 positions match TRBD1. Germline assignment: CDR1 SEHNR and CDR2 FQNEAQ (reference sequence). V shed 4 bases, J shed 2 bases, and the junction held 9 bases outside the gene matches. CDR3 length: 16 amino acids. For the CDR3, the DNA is TGTGCCAGCAGCTACGGTCGGGACAGGGATACCTACGAGCAGTACTTC. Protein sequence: CASSYGRDRDTYEQYF.

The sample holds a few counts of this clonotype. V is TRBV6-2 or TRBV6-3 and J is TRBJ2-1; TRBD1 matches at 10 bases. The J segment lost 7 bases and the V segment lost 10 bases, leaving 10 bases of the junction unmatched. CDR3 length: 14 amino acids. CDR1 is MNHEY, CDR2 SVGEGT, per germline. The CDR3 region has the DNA TGTGCCACCCTCGGACAGGGGGTGGGGAATGAGCAGTTCTTC. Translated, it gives CATLGQGVGNEQFF.

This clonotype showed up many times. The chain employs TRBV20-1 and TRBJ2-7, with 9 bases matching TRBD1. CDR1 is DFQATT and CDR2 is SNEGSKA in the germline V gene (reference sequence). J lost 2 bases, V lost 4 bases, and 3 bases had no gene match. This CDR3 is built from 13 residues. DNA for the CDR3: TGCAGTGCTACGGGACAGGGACCCTACGAGCAGTACTTC. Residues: CSATGQGPYEQYF.

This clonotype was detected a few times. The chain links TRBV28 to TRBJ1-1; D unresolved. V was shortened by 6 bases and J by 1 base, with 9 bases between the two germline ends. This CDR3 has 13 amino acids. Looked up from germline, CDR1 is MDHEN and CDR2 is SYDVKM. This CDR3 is CASSTDWNTEAFF. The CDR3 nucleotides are TGTGCCAGCAGCACGGATTGGAACACTGAAGCTTTCTTT.

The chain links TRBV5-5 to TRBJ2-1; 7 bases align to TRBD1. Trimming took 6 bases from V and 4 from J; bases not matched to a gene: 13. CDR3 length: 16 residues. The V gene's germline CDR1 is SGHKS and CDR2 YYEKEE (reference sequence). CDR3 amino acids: CASTAFEGGRYNEQFF. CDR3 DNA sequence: TGTGCCAGCACCGCTTTTGAAGGGGGCAGGTACAATGAGCAGTTCTTC.

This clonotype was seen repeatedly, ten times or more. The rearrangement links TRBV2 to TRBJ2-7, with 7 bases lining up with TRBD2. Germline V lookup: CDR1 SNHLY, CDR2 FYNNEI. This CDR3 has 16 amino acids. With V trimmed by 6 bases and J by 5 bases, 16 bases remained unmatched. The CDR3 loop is CASSLPRAGLEDEQYF. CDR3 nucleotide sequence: TGTGCCAGCAGCCTGCCGAGGGCAGGACTAGAGGACGAGCAGTACTTC. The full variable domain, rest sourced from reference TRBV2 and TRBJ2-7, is EPEVTQTPSHQVTQMGQEVILRCVPISNHLYFYWYRQILGQKVEFLVSFYNNEISEKSEIFDDQFSVERPDGSNFTLKIRSTKLEDSAMYFCASSLPRAGLEDEQYFGPGTRLTVT.

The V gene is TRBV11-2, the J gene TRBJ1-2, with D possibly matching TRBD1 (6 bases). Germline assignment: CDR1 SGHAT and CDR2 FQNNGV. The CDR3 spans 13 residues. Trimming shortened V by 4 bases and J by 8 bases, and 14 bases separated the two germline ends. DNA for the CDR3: TGTGCCAGCAGCTCGTTACAGGGTGGAGGCTACACCTTC. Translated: CASSSLQGGGYTF.

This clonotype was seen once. The CDR3 DNA reads as TGCAGCGGGGGACCTCCTTTGGAGACCCAGTACTTC. Protein product: CSGGPPLETQYF. The chain recombines TRBV29-1 with TRBJ2-5; D is perhaps TRBD1 or TRBD2 (5 bases each). V was trimmed by 7 bases and J by 5 bases, leaving 14 bases between them. Germline values: CDR1 SQVTM, CDR2 ANQGSEA. The CDR3 covers 12 residues. Complete variable domain (other parts from reference TRBV29-1 and TRBJ2-5): SAVISQKPSRDICQRGTSLTIQCQVDSQVTMMFWYRQQPGQSLTLIATANQGSEATYESGFVIDKFPISRPNLTFSTLTVSNMSPEDSSIYLCSGGPPLETQYFGPGTRLLVL.

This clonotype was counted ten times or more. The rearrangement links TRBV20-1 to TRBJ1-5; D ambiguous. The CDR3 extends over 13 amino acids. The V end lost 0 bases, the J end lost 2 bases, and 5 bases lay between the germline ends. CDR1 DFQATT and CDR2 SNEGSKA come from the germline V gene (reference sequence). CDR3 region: CSARDLGNQPQHF. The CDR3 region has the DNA TGCAGTGCTAGAGATCTTGGCAATCAGCCCCAGCATTTT.

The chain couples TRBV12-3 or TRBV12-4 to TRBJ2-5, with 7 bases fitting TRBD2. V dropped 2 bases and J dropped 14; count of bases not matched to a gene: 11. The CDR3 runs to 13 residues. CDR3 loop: CASSLHEGGLSYF. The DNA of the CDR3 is TGTGCCAGCAGTTTACATGAGGGAGGGCTCTCCTACTTC.

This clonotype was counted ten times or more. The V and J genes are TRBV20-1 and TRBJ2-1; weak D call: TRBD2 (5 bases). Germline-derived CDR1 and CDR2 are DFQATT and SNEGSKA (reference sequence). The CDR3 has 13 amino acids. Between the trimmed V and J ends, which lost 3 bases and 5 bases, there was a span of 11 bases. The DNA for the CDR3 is TGCAGTGCTAGCGGGAACACGGACAATGAGCAGTTCTTC. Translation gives CSASGNTDNEQFF.

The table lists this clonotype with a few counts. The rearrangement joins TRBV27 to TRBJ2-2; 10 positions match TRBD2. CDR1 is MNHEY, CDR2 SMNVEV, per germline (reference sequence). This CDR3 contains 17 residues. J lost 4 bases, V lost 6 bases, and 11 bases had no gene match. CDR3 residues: CASSSIGASGSTGELFF. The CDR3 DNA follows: TGTGCCAGCAGCAGTATTGGGGCTAGCGGGAGCACCGGGGAGCTGTTTTTT.

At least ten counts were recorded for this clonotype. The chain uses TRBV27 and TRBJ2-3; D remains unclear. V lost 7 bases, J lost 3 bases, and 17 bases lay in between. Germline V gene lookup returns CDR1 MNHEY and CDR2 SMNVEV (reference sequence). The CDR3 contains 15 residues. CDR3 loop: CASKQRAYSTDTQYF. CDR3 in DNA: TGTGCCAGCAAACAAAGGGCGTATTCGACAGATACGCAGTATTTT.